These T cell receptor beta chains were read from a single sample in a study of cytomegalovirus exposure and HLA in healthy donors. The table came from immunoSEQ multiplex PCR; TCRdb's copy has only in-frame clones and leaves some out. The sample lists about 150,000 clones, more than 75% occurring once. The material sequenced was PBMCs. Source of these receptors: a young man in good health and CMV-seropositive. CDR3s include the opening cysteine and the closing phenylalanine or tryptophan. Each record gives: J gene, clone size, D gene, V gene, CDR3 DNA, CDR3 protein. A D gene is named only where the DNA matches it firmly. Size is omitted from some rows. Given values are once, few, many or a class for expanded clones.

>TRBJ1-5|-|TRBD1|TRBV5-1
TGCGCCAGCAGCCCGACAGGGCTCACGAGCAATCAGCCCCAGCATTTT
CASSPTGLTSNQPQHF
>TRBJ2-3|-|-|TRBV19
TGTGCCAGTAGTATTTCTCGGGAGACGTCTGTAGGTACGCAGTATTTT
CASSISRETSVGTQYF
>TRBJ2-7|-|-|TRBV11-1
TGTGCCAGCAGCTTAAGGGGTTTAAGCTCCTACGAGCAGTACTTC
CASSLRGLSSYEQYF
>TRBJ2-7|-|TRBD1|TRBV6-5
TGTGCCAGCAGTTTGACAGGGGAAAACGAGCAGTACTTC
CASSLTGENEQYF
>TRBJ1-2|-|-|TRBV28
TGTGCCACCTCGAGGAACTATGGCTACACCTTC
CATSRNYGYTF
>TRBJ1-1|-|TRBD1|TRBV9
TGTGCCAGCAGCGCTGAGCCGACAGGGTCAGAAAGAGCTTTCTTT
CASSAEPTGSERAFF
>TRBJ2-3|-|TRBD2|TRBV29-1
TGCAGCGTTGACGGACTAGCGGGGTACACAGATACGCAGTATTTT
CSVDGLAGYTDTQYF
>TRBJ1-3|-|-|TRBV25-1
TGTGCCAGCAGTGCACTATCCATTCTGGGGGCCTCTGGAAACACCATATATTTT
CASSALSILGASGNTIYF
>TRBJ1-1|-|-|TRBV11-1
TGTGCCAGCAGCCCATTCCGCGGCAGGGCCCACATGAACACTGAAGCTTTCTTT
CASSPFRGRAHMNTEAFF
>TRBJ1-5|-|-|TRBV18
TGTGCCAGCTCACTCGAAACCGGTCAGCCCCAGCATTTT
CASSLETGQPQHF
>TRBJ1-1|once|-|TRBV7-9
TGTGCCAGCAGCCCCGACTTGGCGGGGTGGGAAGCTTTCTTT
CASSPDLAGWEAFF
>TRBJ1-2|-|TRBD1|TRBV18
TGTGCCAGCTCACCAGGGGGACAGGGGACCTATGGCTACACCTTC
CASSPGGQGTYGYTF
>TRBJ2-7|-|TRBD1|TRBV10-1
TGCGCCAGCAGTGAGGGGACAGGGCTGGGGTACGAGCAGTACTTC
CASSEGTGLGYEQYF
>TRBJ1-1|few|-|TRBV6-1
TGTGCCAGCAGTGAACGAAGGAGAACTGAAGCTTTCTTT
CASSERRRTEAFF
>TRBJ1-4|-|-|TRBV19
TGTGCCAGTAGTATGGGCCAGTCTAATGAAAAACTGTTTTTT
CASSMGQSNEKLFF
>TRBJ1-1|-|TRBD1|TRBV2
TGTGCCAGCAGCCCGGACAGGGCGAACACTGAAGCTTTCTTT
CASSPDRANTEAFF
>TRBJ1-2|-|-|TRBV25-1
TGTGCCAGCAGTCTACCTAACTCCTGTGGCTACACCTTC
CASSLPNSCGYTF
>TRBJ2-1|-|TRBD2|TRBV29-1
TGCAGCGTTGCCGGGACTAGCGGAGACAATGAGCAGTTCTTC
CSVAGTSGDNEQFF
>TRBJ2-5|-|-|TRBV6-1
TGTGCCAGCAGTGACCCCGCCCGGGGAGTGGAGACCCAGTACTTC
CASSDPARGVETQYF
>TRBJ2-3|-|TRBD2|TRBV7-6
TGTGCCAGCAGCGTACAAGGGGCGGGAGGAGACATGGATACGCAGTATTTT
CASSVQGAGGDMDTQYF
>TRBJ1-5|-|TRBD1|TRBV7-9
TGTGCCAGCAGCTACGACAGGGGGGGTCAGCCCCAGCATTTT
CASSYDRGGQPQHF
>TRBJ2-7|-|-|TRBV7-9
TGTGCCAGCAGCTCCGTATCTTTCGAGCAGTACTTC
CASSSVSFEQYF
>TRBJ2-3|-|TRBD2|TRBV27
TGTGCCAGCAGTTTTTTGCCCGGGACTACCAACCTTAGACAGTATTTT
CASSFLPGTTNLRQYF
>TRBJ1-1|once|-|TRBV28
TGTGCCAGCAGCCCCTTTGGGCAGGGTGAAGCTTTCTTT
CASSPFGQGEAFF
>TRBJ2-7|-|TRBD1|TRBV5-4
TGTGCCAGCAGCCGGACGACAGGGGGAGGCGAGCAGTACTTC
CASSRTTGGGEQYF
>TRBJ2-7|-|-|TRBV7-8
TGTGCCAGCAGCCCGTCTCCCGCTGTCGGCTACGAGCAGTACTTC
CASSPSPAVGYEQYF
>TRBJ2-7|-|TRBD2|TRBV27
TGTGCCAGCAGTTCAAGACTAGCGGTGTCCTACGAGCAGTACTTC
CASSSRLAVSYEQYF
>TRBJ1-3|-|-|TRBV6-1
TGTGCCAGCAGTGGGGGGGGACAAAGCTCTGGAAACACCATATATTTT
CASSGGGQSSGNTIYF
>TRBJ2-7|-|TRBD2|TRBV25-1
TGTGCCAGCAGTCCAGTGGGGGCTAGCGGGAGGTACGAGCAGTACTTC
CASSPVGASGRYEQYF
>TRBJ1-5|-|-|TRBV5-6
TGTGCCAGTTCGGCAGGGCAGGAGAATCAGCCCCAGCATTTT
CASSAGQENQPQHF
>TRBJ2-3|-|TRBD2|TRBV30
TGTGCCTGGAACGTCGGCGGGAGGGCAGATACGCAGTATTTT
CAWNVGGRADTQYF
>TRBJ2-1|-|-|TRBV6-1
TGTGCCAGCAGTGAATTTAGGACAGAGCAGTTCTTC
CASSEFRTEQFF
>TRBJ1-5|few|-|TRBV9
TGTGCCAGCAGCGTAGAGGGGAATAGCAATCAGCCCCAGCATTTT
CASSVEGNSNQPQHF
>TRBJ2-1|-|-|TRBV18
TGTGCCAGCTCACCGTTCGGGAATGAGCAGTTCTTC
CASSPFGNEQFF
>TRBJ2-6|-|-|TRBV28
TGTGCCAGCAGTTCTAGGCTCTCTGGGGCCAACGTCCTGACTTTC
CASSSRLSGANVLTF
>TRBJ2-1|-|-|TRBV18
TGTGCCAGCTCACCATACGGCGGCGAGCAGTTCTTC
CASSPYGGEQFF
>TRBJ2-2|-|-|TRBV7-9
TGTGCCAGCAGCCGGTACGGGGAGCTGTTTTTT
CASSRYGELFF
>TRBJ2-5|-|-|TRBV6-6
TGTGCCAGCAGTTACAGGCAGGGTAATCAAGAGACCCAGTACTTC
CASSYRQGNQETQYF
>TRBJ2-1|-|-|TRBV13
TGTGCCAGCAGCTTAGCGGGAGCCTCCTACAATGAGCAGTTCTTC
CASSLAGASYNEQFF
>TRBJ1-1|-|TRBD1|TRBV4-1
TGCGCCAGCAGCCAAGCCCAGGGGGTCACTGAAGCTTTCTTT
CASSQAQGVTEAFF
>TRBJ1-4|few|TRBD1|TRBV7-8
TGTGCCAGCAGCCTTTCCATGACAGGGGATAATGAAAAACTGTTTTTT
CASSLSMTGDNEKLFF
>TRBJ2-7|once|-|TRBV19
TGTGCCAGTAGCACTACAGGGACCTACGAGCAGTACTTC
CASSTTGTYEQYF
>TRBJ2-5|-|-|TRBV5-1
TGCGCCAGCAGTTTAGGACAGTTCCAAGAGACCCAGTACTTC
CASSLGQFQETQYF
>TRBJ1-1|-|TRBD1|TRBV19
TGTGCCAGTAGTATTCGGGGACAGGGGTCTGAAGCTTTCTTT
CASSIRGQGSEAFF
>TRBJ1-6|-|TRBD1|TRBV7-9
TGTGCCAGCAGCTTAGATTTACAGGGGGCGACACCCCTCCACTTT
CASSLDLQGATPLHF
>TRBJ1-4|-|-|TRBV15
TGTGCCACCAGCAGAGATCGGTTCGGGGTTGAAAAACTGTTTTTT
CATSRDRFGVEKLFF
>TRBJ2-7|-|TRBD2|TRBV19
TGTGCCAGTAGTTTCAGCCGGGGCGGGAGAGAGCAGTACTTC
CASSFSRGGREQYF
>TRBJ2-1|-|TRBD2|TRBV5-1
TGCGCCAGCAGCTTATTATTAGCGGGAGGAGGTGAGCAGTTCTTC
CASSLLLAGGGEQFF
>TRBJ2-1|-|-|TRBV28
TGTGCCAGCAGTTTATCAGGGTCGGAGGAGCAGTTCTTC
CASSLSGSEEQFF
>TRBJ2-1|-|TRBD2|TRBV10-1
TGCGCCAGCAGTGAGCCAGGGACTAGCGGGAGGCCCGGTGGCTACAACGAGCAGTTCTTC
CASSEPGTSGRPGGYNEQFF
>TRBJ2-2|few|TRBD2|TRBV25-1
TGTGCCAGCAGTGAAAGCGGGAGGGCTACCGGGGAGCTGTTTTTT
CASSESGRATGELFF